Detailed here is one T cell receptor (beta chain). Its antigen is unidentified. The sample belongs to a study of beta chain features in type 1 diabetes. Study in general: Across every sample, over 100 million sorted cells were examined in total. Study results and limitations: In all four CD4+ subsets, TCRB CDR3 length was significantly, moderately reduced in type 1 diabetes. Whatever favoring of shorter templates PCR might show would apply equally to patients and controls.

Naive, central memory, regulatory and stem cell-like memory cells within the CD4+ compartment were sorted using CD45RO/CCR7/CD25/CD127/CD95/CD27. V lost 5 bases, J lost 8 bases, and 3 bases stayed unmatched. CDR1 is KGHSH, CDR2 LQKENI, per germline. The CDR3 is made up of 12 amino acids. Expressed TCRB transcripts were sequenced because the isolated RNA had all been reverse transcribed beforehand. This table comes from immunoSEQ multiplex PCR, and its TCRdb copy is limited to in-frame clones, with some not included. The sample has about 340,000 clones; roughly 14% are singletons. The chain recombines TRBV18 with TRBJ2-1; 7 bases match TRBD2. Sequencing was done on a sample of naive CD4+ T cells from blood. The clonotype comes from a woman under 30 with type 1 diabetes. CDR3 nucleotide sequence: TGTGCCAGCTCATCTACTAGCGATGAGCAGTTCTTC. This encodes CASSSTSDEQFF.